This note documents a single T cell receptor beta chain sequence. Its antigen is not identified. This entry belongs to a study of beta chain features in type 1 diabetes. Study-level background: Cell yields, gender and age were comparable in patients and healthy donors.

Germline assignment: CDR1 SGHKS and CDR2 YYEKEE (reference sequence). The CDR3 has 17 amino acids. The V and J ends lost 0 bases and 4 bases, in that order; junction bases with no gene match: 12. Isolated RNA was reverse transcribed in full, so expressed TCRB transcripts were sequenced. Average reads for naive, central memory and regulatory T cell samples were about 3.57 million. Profiled with immunoSEQ multiplex PCR; TCRdb holds only in-frame clones, not every one. The sample has 640,000 or so clones, roughly an eighth seen once. Findings and caveats of the study: The study found moderately but significantly shorter TCRB CDR3s in all four CD4+ subsets of Type 1 diabetes patients.

This sequence was found in a young man with type 1 diabetes. The V call is TRBV5-5, the J call TRBJ2-5; 7 bases align to TRBD1. Sequencing was performed on naive CD4+ T cells from blood. In DNA, the CDR3 is TGTGCCAGCAGCTTGGCCCCTAGACAGGGATCAGGAGAGACCCAGTACTTC. It translates to CASSLAPRQGSGETQYF.